This entry concerns a single T cell receptor beta chain. This CDR3 has 17 residues. V lost 6 bases, J lost 5 bases, and 14 bases stayed unmatched. Germline CDR1 reads MDHEN; CDR2 reads SYDVKM. This entry is derived from a study of blood T cells in healthy people across ages. The use of a sample-barcoded 5' primer and a J-beta primer mix characterized a second PCR of roughly 6 to 11 cycles. Each CDR3 protein gets one entry after TCRdb re-called the 5' RACE reads with MiXCR. The repertoire holds around 580,000 distinct CDR3 sequences, 47% seen once, with around 23% in the top ten. The source material was blood. The sequence was collected from an elderly man in good health. This rearrangement joins TRBV28 to TRBJ2-3; 10 bases fit TRBD2. The CDR3 DNA follows: TGTGCCAGCAGCCCAACGGGGCTAGCGGGAGTGGGAGATACGCAGTATTTT. Translated: CASSPTGLAGVGDTQYF.